The 9 T cell receptor beta chains presented below share a single source sample, sequenced in a study of blood T cells in healthy people across ages. A J-beta primer mix and a sample-barcoded 5' primer were used in a second PCR of roughly 6 to 12 cycles. MiXCR was run by TCRdb on the 5' RACE reads, yielding one entry per CDR3 protein. The sample holds about 970,000 distinct CDR3 sequences, roughly half seen once. The sequenced sample was blood. The receptors shown here come from a woman aged 55-75 years in good health.

This clonotype was observed a handful of times. The V call is TRBV20-1, the J call TRBJ2-1; TRBD2 matches at 7 bases. The CDR3 length is 13 residues. The J segment lost 8 bases and the V segment lost 0 bases, leaving 4 bases of the junction unmatched. Germline lookup yields CDR1 DFQATT and CDR2 SNEGSKA (reference sequence). The CDR3, as DNA: TGCAGTGCTAGAGAGGGGACTACTCATGAGCAGTTCTTC. It encodes CSAREGTTHEQFF.

A word on this clonotype: A much more abundant neighbour one base away suggests this may be a read error. The gene calls are TRBV29-1 and TRBJ2-7, with a possible D match to TRBD2 (6 bases). Trimming pared 7 bases from V and 0 bases from J, leaving 13 bases between. This CDR3 spans 13 amino acids. CDR1 and CDR2 (germline): SQVTM, ANQGSEA. CDR3 region: CSAAGRSSYEQYF. The CDR3 DNA sequence: TGCAGCGCGGCAGGGAGGAGCTCCTACGAGCAGTACTTC.

The chain links TRBV4-1 to TRBJ1-5; D gene uncertain. Trimming removed 2 bases from V and 0 bases from J, with 20 bases in between. The CDR3 sequence is 19 residues long. Germline CDR1 MGHRA, CDR2 YSYEKL. CDR3 in amino acids: CASSQHSNRFPYSNQPQHF. CDR3 in DNA: TGCGCCAGCAGCCAACATTCTAATCGGTTCCCTTATAGCAATCAGCCCCAGCATTTT.

The chain couples TRBV7-8 to TRBJ1-1; D call uncertain. V was shortened by 5 bases and J by 3 bases, with 19 bases between the two germline ends. This CDR3 region has 16 residues. In germline, CDR1 is SGHVS, CDR2 FQNEAQ. The CDR3 protein is CASSTVGGGRHTEAFF. In nucleotides, the CDR3 is TGTGCCAGCAGCACCGTGGGAGGAGGGAGGCACACTGAAGCTTTCTTT.

This clonotype appeared once. This chain uses TRBV27 with TRBJ2-1, with 9 bases lining up with TRBD1. The CDR3 covers 15 residues. V shed 2 bases, J shed 10 bases, and the junction held 9 bases outside the gene matches. Germline V gives CDR1 MNHEY, CDR2 SMNVEV (reference sequence). The CDR3 sequence: CASSLQGQGRYEQFF. The CDR3 region has the DNA TGTGCCAGCAGTTTACAGGGACAGGGACGGTACGAGCAGTTCTTC.

This chain uses TRBV6-1 with TRBJ1-6; D gene uncertain. Germline assignment: CDR1 MNHNS and CDR2 SASEGT. The CDR3 has 15 amino acids. Deletions cut 0 bases from V and 7 bases from J, with 10 bases between. The CDR3 spells CASSEAQTWNSPLHF. The CDR3 DNA is TGTGCCAGCAGTGAAGCGCAAACCTGGAATTCACCCCTCCACTTT.

This CDR3 reads CASSQADGGREADTQYF. CDR3 in DNA: TGCGCCAGCAGCCAAGCCGACGGGGGGCGAGAAGCAGATACGCAGTATTTT. The J gene is TRBJ2-3, the V gene TRBV4-1; a possible D gene is TRBD2 (7 bases). Trimming left V 1 base short and J 4 bases short, with 18 bases between. Germline CDR1 reads MGHRA; CDR2 reads YSYEKL. The CDR3 runs 17 residues.

This clonotype was found a few times. The chain joins TRBV28 to TRBJ2-7, with D perhaps matching TRBD1 or TRBD2 (5 bases each). CDR3 length: 14 residues. The V end was cut by 10 bases, the J end by 2 bases, with 18 bases between. The germline CDR1 and CDR2 sequences are MDHEN and SYDVKM. The CDR3 DNA reads TGTGCCACAGGAAGAGGGCAGGGTGCCTACGAGCAGTACTTC. Protein sequence: CATGRGQGAYEQYF.

The chain uses TRBV7-2 and TRBJ1-5; D unclear. Germline V gene lookup returns CDR1 SGHTA and CDR2 FQGNSA. V dropped 5 bases and J dropped 2 bases, with 10 bases sitting between them. The CDR3 length is 14 residues. The CDR3 DNA reads as TGTGCCAGCAGCAACCGGGTAGGCAATCAGCCCCAGCATTTT. Amino acids: CASSNRVGNQPQHF.